This T cell receptor (beta chain) was observed in a study of cytomegalovirus exposure and HLA in healthy donors. CDR3 length: 15 residues. Trimming left V 0 bases short and J 6 bases short, with 12 bases between. Germline values: CDR1 LGHNA, CDR2 YSLEER. In the PCR, 60 Vbeta and 13 Jbeta primers were used. Generated by immunoSEQ multiplex PCR, the TCRdb table keeps only in-frame clones and is missing some. The table has roughly 60,000 clones, approximately 77% seen once. This clone appeared a single time. Sample: PBMCs. This sequence joins TRBV4-3 and TRBJ1-5; no clear D gene. This clonotype originated in a middle-aged woman in good health and CMV-seropositive. For the CDR3, the DNA is TGCGCCAGCAGCCAAGATAGGCGGAACTTTCAGCCCCAGCATTTT. Translated: CASSQDRRNFQPQHF.